This TCR beta chain was retrieved from a study of a mutant IDH1 vaccine in newly diagnosed glioma (dated by TCRdb to the early 2020s). About the study as a whole: Vaccination started 4-6 weeks after radiotherapy alone, or was given together with temozolomide cycles in the groups whose treatment included chemotherapy. Of the roughly 30 treated patients, about 62% were male and roughly 38% were female, and a mean age of 40.4 years was recorded. Prior to enrollment, patients had been given standard therapy consisting of radiotherapy alone, temozolomide alone, or radiochemotherapy with temozolomide, with the combination given to most patients. The week-35 safety follow-up was designated visit V12, and the week-47 end of study was designated visit V13. Peripheral blood was collected at six visits: V03 (baseline), V05, V07, V10, V12 and V13. For exploratory analyses, approximately 23 treated patients had longitudinal TCRB deep sequencing done wherever samples were available.

As regards this clone: Which antigen it targets is not known. At one of its ends the junction is not consistent with the germline gene, which may arise from a read error.

Measured from the cysteine to the phenylalanine, the CDR3 is 18 residues long. Only the CDR3 portion is preserved as DNA: 54 bases, with reading frame beginning at the first base. CDR1 is given as MGHDK and CDR2 as SYGVNS, both from the germline V gene. Summary of the overall study and its limitations: The authors noted that analyses of patient blood samples could not be reproduced because of sample limitations. PBMC samples for TCRB deep sequencing were selected based on availability. Immune responses induced by the vaccine were seen in around 94% of patients across multiple MHC alleles. No apparent relationship was observed between pseudoprogression and alterations in the top peripheral T cell clonotypes detected by TCRB sequencing.

Interpreted using the paper, the time point label stands for: week 47, end of study. A 20-mer mutant IDH1 peptide at 300 micrograms in Montanide made up each vaccine dose, which was injected subcutaneously together with topical imiquimod. Across visits V03 through V10, patients got a total of eight vaccinations, given in weeks 1, 3, 5, 7, 11, 15, 19 and 23. Donors had newly diagnosed WHO grade 3 or 4 IDH1-mutant astrocytomas with loss of nuclear ATRX. The samples were drawn from NOA16, a multicentre, single-arm, open-label phase I trial in Germany that tested a mutant IDH1 peptide vaccine in humans for the first time. The DNeasy Blood and Tissue Kit was used to extract genomic DNA from EDTA blood for TCRB sequencing. Libraries came from the immunoSEQ multiplex PCR assay. The hsTCRB Kit was used according to the manufacturer's protocol to amplify rearranged TCR beta chain sequences. Sequencing of TCRB libraries was carried out on an Illumina MiSeq. The authors' pipeline ran thus. The kit vendor's proprietary platform handled demultiplexing, trimming and gene mapping. TCRdb took this table from immuneACCESS and kept in-frame rearrangements with V and J called. Such tables lack part of the clones; where checked against another copy, unresolved V genes explain under half of the gap, and the rest is unexplained. The DNA was the basis for D and trimming; V, J and clone size are from that table. The sample has tens of thousands of clones on record, around 60% of them singletons. Of the sample, 4.8% falls within the top ten clones.

This receptor chain uses TRBV25-1 and TRBJ2-3; TRBD2 agrees with 14 junctional bases. The clonotype was recovered from a man in his forties or fifties with glioma. Some clones in this sample may be carry-over from other donors' samples. Sequences were derived from peripheral blood mononuclear cells (PBMCs), sampled from a glioma patient whose treatment included an IDH1 peptide vaccine. CDR3 protein: CASREFAGTSGRPDTQYF. The sequenced DNA is TGTGCCAGCAGGGAATTCGCCGGGACTAGCGGGAGACCAGATACGCAGTATTTT.